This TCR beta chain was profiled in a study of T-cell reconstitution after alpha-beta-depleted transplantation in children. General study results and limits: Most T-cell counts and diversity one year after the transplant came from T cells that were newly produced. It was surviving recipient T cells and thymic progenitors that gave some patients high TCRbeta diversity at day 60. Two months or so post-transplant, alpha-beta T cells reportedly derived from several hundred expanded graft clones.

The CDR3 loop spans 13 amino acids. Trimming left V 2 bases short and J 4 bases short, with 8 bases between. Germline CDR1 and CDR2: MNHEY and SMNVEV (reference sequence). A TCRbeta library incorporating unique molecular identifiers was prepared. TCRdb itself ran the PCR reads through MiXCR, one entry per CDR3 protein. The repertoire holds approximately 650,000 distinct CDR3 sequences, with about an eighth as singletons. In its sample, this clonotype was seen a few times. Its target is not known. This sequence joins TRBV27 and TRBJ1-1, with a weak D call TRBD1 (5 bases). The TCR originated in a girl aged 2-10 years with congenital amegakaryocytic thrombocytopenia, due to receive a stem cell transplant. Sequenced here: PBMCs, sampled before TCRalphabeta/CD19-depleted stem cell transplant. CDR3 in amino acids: CASSLGATTEAFF. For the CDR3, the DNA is TGTGCCAGCAGTTTAGGGGCCACCACTGAAGCTTTCTTT.